This TCR beta chain was found in a study of tumor-infiltrating lymphocytes in oesophageal squamous cell carcinoma. TCRdb re-called the PCR reads with MiXCR, one entry per CDR3 protein. The data contain over 10,000 distinct CDR3 sequences, roughly 51% of them singletons. CDR1 and CDR2 (germline): SGHTA, FQGTGA. The CDR3 loop spans 15 amino acids. Losses at the gene ends were 6 bases for V and 4 bases for J; bases not matched to a gene: 10. The V and J genes are TRBV7-3 and TRBJ2-3; 7 bases match TRBD2. The source is a female donor with esophageal squamous cell carcinoma. The sequencing sample was made of blood. The CDR3: CASSSSGVPADTQYF. The CDR3 nucleotides read TGTGCCAGCAGTTCGAGCGGGGTCCCCGCAGATACGCAGTATTTT.